This T cell receptor beta chain emerged from a study of T cell repertoires in cytomegalovirus infection. Study summary: Public TCR beta signatures provided an indication of both CMV infection and a matching HLA type.

After removal of 4 bases from V and 5 bases from J, the junction contained 6 bases not matched to a gene. CDR3 size: 15 residues. Looked up from germline, CDR1 is SNHLY and CDR2 is FYNNEI. MiXCR was run by TCRdb on the reads, yielding one entry per CDR3 protein. The profile covers approximately 700,000 distinct CDR3 sequences, with 35% to 45% appearing a single time and under 3% taken by the ten largest. The V gene is TRBV2, the J gene TRBJ2-1; 9 positions match TRBD2. Specimen: PBMCs. The TCR originated in a human donor in good health (CMV status not recorded). Some clones in this sample may be carry-over from other donors' samples. The CDR3 DNA reads as TGTGCCAGCAGTGTCGTGCGGGGGGGTCACAATGAGCAGTTCTTC. Translated, it gives CASSVVRGGHNEQFF.